These 29 T cell receptor beta chains came from one sample sequenced in a study of vaccination effects on CD4 cells after COVID-19. CD4+ T cells were isolated after around ten days of culture. These TCRs are of unknown antigen specificity. The table came from immunoSEQ multiplex PCR; TCRdb's copy has only in-frame clones and leaves some out. The table shows approximately 60,000 clones, with about two thirds occurring only once. The sample was CD4+ T cells from PBMCs cultured without peptide, taken before COVID-19 vaccination. The receptors here all came from a human donor who had a prior SARS-CoV-2 infection.

The sample holds one count of this clone. V gene TRBV9 combines with J gene TRBJ1-1; 9 bases line up with TRBD1. From germline, CDR1 is SGDLS and CDR2 YYNGEE. Trimming took 4 bases from V and 0 from J; bases not matched to a gene: 7. The CDR3 has 16 amino acids. This CDR3 is CASSIGQGNMNTEAFF. In DNA form, the CDR3 reads TGTGCCAGCAGCATCGGACAGGGGAACATGAACACTGAAGCTTTCTTT.

This chain uses TRBV19 with TRBJ1-1, with TRBD1 matching 7 bases. Germline V gene data show CDR1 as LNHDA and CDR2 as SQIVND (reference sequence). The CDR3 consists of 13 residues. Unmatched junction bases numbered 8, after V lost 6 bases and J lost 7 bases. DNA of the CDR3: TGTGCCAGTAGGTTGGAACAGGGGAATGAAGCTTTCTTT. Protein: CASRLEQGNEAFF.

This sequence joins TRBV2 and TRBJ2-1, with 7 bases aligning to TRBD2. Germline CDR1 SNHLY, CDR2 FYNNEI. The CDR3 length is 13 residues. Germline trimming cut 6 bases from V and 8 bases from J; bases unmatched to any gene: 7. CDR3 DNA: TGTGCCAGCAGGAGGACTAGGTCAGATGAGCAGTTCTTC. Protein: CASRRTRSDEQFF.

The chain carries TRBV4-3 and TRBJ2-3; no firm D call. The CDR3 extends over 14 amino acids. The germline V gene has CDR1 LGHNA and CDR2 YSLEER. The V end lost 8 bases, the J end lost 2 bases, and 14 bases lay between the germline ends. The CDR3 DNA sequence: TGCGCCAGCCAAGAGGTTATCGACACAGATACGCAGTATTTT. It specifies CASQEVIDTDTQYF.

The chain carries TRBV5-1 and TRBJ2-1; D tentatively reads TRBD1 or TRBD2 (5 bases each). V was clipped by 3 bases and J by 2 bases, with 15 bases between them. The CDR3 length is 16 residues. Germline-derived CDR1 and CDR2 are SGHRS and YFSETQ. The CDR3 spells CASSSPPGTAYNEQFF. DNA of the CDR3: TGCGCCAGCAGCTCGCCGCCCGGGACGGCCTACAATGAGCAGTTCTTC.

This clone turned up a few times. This chain connects TRBV4-2 to TRBJ2-3, with D perhaps TRBD2 (7 bases). Deletions cut 4 bases from V and 5 bases from J, with 22 bases between. There are 17 residues in the CDR3. Germline V gene lookup returns CDR1 LGHNA and CDR2 YNFKEQ. In DNA form, the CDR3 reads TGTGCCAGCAGCCGCCGAGGGGGGAGGGCCGGTGGAGATACGCAGTATTTT. It encodes CASSRRGGRAGGDTQYF.

V gene TRBV5-8 combines with J gene TRBJ2-6; 7 nucleotides match TRBD2. CDR3 size: 17 residues. Trimming at V came to 4 bases and at J to 0 bases, leaving 7 bases not matched to a gene. Germline V gene sequence: CDR1 SGHTS, CDR2 YDEGEE. CDR3 DNA sequence: TGTGCCAGCAGCGTGGGAGGGGTTCTCTCTGGGGCCAACGTCCTGACTTTC. As protein: CASSVGGVLSGANVLTF. Looking up the rest from reference TRBV5-8 and TRBJ2-6 gives the full variable domain: EAGVTQSPTHLIKTRGQQATLRCSPISGHTSVYWYQQALGLGLQFLLWYDEGEERNRGNFPPRFSGRQFPNYSSELNVNALELEDSALYLCASSVGGVLSGANVLTFGAGSRLTVL.

V and J are TRBV3-1 (or the pseudogene TRBV3-2) and TRBJ2-2; maybe TRBD1 (6 bases). The germline V gene encodes CDR1 LGHDT and CDR2 YNNKEL (reference sequence). V gave up 1 base and J gave up 6 bases, with 12 bases separating them. CDR3 size: 15 residues. In nucleotides, the CDR3 is TGTGCCAGCAGCCAAGTTACAGGGCTGGCCGGGGAGCTGTTTTTT. Translating it yields CASSQVTGLAGELFF.

This clone was seen more than once but under ten times. This chain joins TRBV5-1 and TRBJ1-1; a possible D gene is TRBD1 (6 bases). CDR1 is SGHRS and CDR2 is YFSETQ in the germline V gene. Trimming left V 4 bases short and J 10 bases short, with 17 bases between. CDR3 length: 13 amino acids. CDR3 loop: CASSGHGGLVAFF. As DNA, the CDR3 is TGCGCCAGCAGCGGGCACGGGGGCCTGGTAGCTTTCTTT.

The chain is built from TRBV2 and TRBJ1-6; tentative D call: TRBD1 (5 bases). Trimming removed 2 bases at V and 10 bases at J, with 15 bases between. This CDR3 has 15 amino acids. Germline CDR1 and CDR2: SNHLY and FYNNEI. The CDR3 DNA is TGTGCCAGCAGTGAATTTGGGGGGGTCTTCTCACCCCTCCACTTT. Protein sequence: CASSEFGGVFSPLHF.

V is TRBV7-2 and J is TRBJ2-7, with 13 bases aligning to TRBD2. This CDR3 is built from 16 residues. V was clipped by 5 bases and J by 0 bases; unmatched bases: 4. Germline loops: CDR1 SGHTA, CDR2 FQGNSA. The CDR3 region has the DNA TGTGCCAGCAGCCCGTGGACTAGCGGGGGCTCCTACGAGCAGTACTTC. Its translation: CASSPWTSGGSYEQYF.

The chain has TRBV3-1 (or the pseudogene TRBV3-2) and TRBJ1-6, with 7 positions matching TRBD1. The V segment lost 5 bases and the J segment 0 bases; nucleotides outside the gene matches: 4. The CDR3 length is 16 residues. Germline V gene lookup returns CDR1 LGHDT and CDR2 YNNKEL (reference sequence). The CDR3 DNA follows: TGTGCCAGCAGCAACACAGGGGCCTCCTATAATTCACCCCTCCACTTT. Amino acids: CASSNTGASYNSPLHF.

V usage is TRBV11-3 and J usage is TRBJ2-3; D is uncertain. Per the germline V gene, CDR1 is SGHNT and CDR2 is YENEEA. This CDR3 spans 14 amino acids. Trimming stripped 3 bases from V and 2 bases from J, with 9 bases between. Here the CDR3 DNA reads TGTGCCAGCAGCTTCGGAGAGATCACAGATACGCAGTATTTT. It yields the protein CASSFGEITDTQYF.

A single count supports this clone. The J gene is TRBJ1-4, the V gene TRBV27; D gene unclear. V gave up 2 bases and J gave up 8 bases, with 12 bases separating them. Germline V gene data show CDR1 as MNHEY and CDR2 as SMNVEV (reference sequence). This CDR3 has 14 amino acids. Written as DNA, the CDR3 is TGTGCCAGCAGTTTAGTGGGCGTAAGCGAAAAACTGTTTTTT. Amino acid sequence: CASSLVGVSEKLFF.

This chain uses TRBV4-3 with TRBJ2-5; perhaps TRBD2 as D (6 bases). The V end was cut by 6 bases, the J end by 2 bases, with 13 bases between. The CDR3 consists of 14 residues. Germline lookup yields CDR1 LGHNA and CDR2 YSLEER. DNA of the CDR3: TGCGCCAGCAGACCGACTAGAACTCAAGAGACCCAGTACTTC. Amino acid sequence: CASRPTRTQETQYF.

Written as DNA, the CDR3 is TGTGCCAGCAGCTTGGCCCGGGTTGGGGCTGAAGCTTTCTTT. It yields the protein CASSLARVGAEAFF. J is TRBJ1-1 and V is TRBV5-6; no reliable D call. The germline V gene encodes CDR1 SGHDT and CDR2 YYEEEE. The CDR3 consists of 14 residues. The V end was cut by 0 bases, the J end by 6 bases, with 12 bases between.

This chain uses TRBV25-1 with TRBJ1-4, with 12 nucleotides matching TRBD1. The CDR3 loop spans 16 amino acids. In germline, CDR1 is MGHDK, CDR2 SYGVNS. V was clipped by 1 base and J by 10 bases; unmatched bases: 7. The CDR3 here is CASSELGTGGAGKLFF. In DNA, the CDR3 is TGTGCCAGCAGTGAATTAGGGACAGGGGGCGCCGGAAAACTGTTTTTT.

The V and J genes are TRBV6-2 or TRBV6-3 and TRBJ2-3; D uncertain. The CDR3 has 16 residues. Germline assignment: CDR1 MNHEY and CDR2 SVGEGT. V was trimmed by 6 bases and J by 0 bases, leaving 16 bases between them. The CDR3 DNA is TGTGCCAGCAGCCTGACAAACCCACCTAGCACAGATACGCAGTATTTT. It is translated as CASSLTNPPSTDTQYF.

The chain uses TRBV5-4 and TRBJ2-7; 8 bases map to TRBD1. This CDR3 spans 14 amino acids. V gave up 3 bases and J gave up 2 bases; unmatched junction bases: 4. Germline V gene lookup returns CDR1 SGHNT and CDR2 YYREEE (reference sequence). CDR3 DNA sequence: TGTGCCAGCAGCTACACGACAGGGGCCTACGAGCAGTACTTC. It is translated as CASSYTTGAYEQYF.

The V call is TRBV7-2, the J call TRBJ1-2; no reliable D call. This CDR3 spans 13 amino acids. From germline, CDR1 is SGHTA and CDR2 FQGNSA. Trimming pared 5 bases from V and 4 bases from J, leaving 11 bases between. Here the CDR3 reads CASSQERIYGYTF. DNA of the CDR3: TGTGCCAGCAGCCAAGAGCGGATCTATGGCTACACCTTC.

This clone was recorded a few times. The V and J genes are TRBV27 and TRBJ1-5, with D tentatively TRBD1 (6 bases). The V and J ends lost 2 bases and 0 bases respectively, with 8 bases between them. In germline, CDR1 is MNHEY, CDR2 SMNVEV (reference sequence). CDR3 length: 15 residues. The CDR3 bases are TGTGCCAGCAGTTTAAACAGGGATAGCAATCAGCCCCAGCATTTT. Encoded protein: CASSLNRDSNQPQHF.

The chain combines TRBV5-4 with TRBJ1-6; no clear D gene. Looked up from germline, CDR1 is SGHNT and CDR2 is YYREEE (reference sequence). The V end lost 1 base, the J end lost 10 bases, and 15 bases lay between the germline ends. This CDR3 contains 15 residues. The CDR3 DNA reads as TGTGCCAGCAGCTTGCGTTTGGGAGAGGTCTCACCCCTCCACTTT. The encoded protein is CASSLRLGEVSPLHF.

This clone was seen more than once but under ten times. The V gene is TRBV6-5, the J gene TRBJ1-2; tentative D call: TRBD1 (6 bases). Germline CDR1 and CDR2: MNHEY and SVGAGI. There are 14 residues in the CDR3. V lost 5 bases and J lost 0, with 10 bases in between. CDR3: CASSRTVANYGYTF. The CDR3 DNA follows: TGTGCCAGCAGTCGGACAGTCGCTAACTATGGCTACACCTTC.

This chain uses TRBV7-9 with TRBJ1-4, with TRBD1 matching 9 bases. Germline V gives CDR1 SEHNR, CDR2 FQNEAQ (reference sequence). J lost 8 bases, V lost 5 bases, and 9 bases had no gene match. CDR3 length: 15 amino acids. As DNA, the CDR3 is TGTGCCAGCAGCCCGCGGGACAGGGAGGGGGAAAAACTGTTTTTT. Amino acid sequence: CASSPRDREGEKLFF.

This chain uses TRBV30 with TRBJ2-7; perhaps D is TRBD1 or TRBD2 (5 bases each). Trimming took off 0 bases at V and 5 bases at J, with 14 bases between the two ends. The CDR3 is 14 residues long. Germline assignment: CDR1 GTSNPN and CDR2 SVGIG (reference sequence). CDR3 coding DNA: TGTGCCTGGAGTGTACAGGCAGGGAGCAACGAGCAGTACTTC. It specifies CAWSVQAGSNEQYF.

This clone showed up just a few times. The chain carries TRBV5-5 and TRBJ1-5, with unresolved D. CDR1 SGHKS and CDR2 YYEKEE come from the germline V gene (reference sequence). Trimming removed 5 bases at V and 5 bases at J, with 26 bases between. The CDR3 is 18 residues long. DNA for the CDR3: TGTGCCAGCAGTATCCGGGCAGCGCGTGGTAGATTAGATCAGCCCCAGCATTTT. Translation gives CASSIRAARGRLDQPQHF. The full variable domain, rest sourced from reference TRBV5-5 and TRBJ1-5, is DAGVTQSPTHLIKTRGQQVTLRCSPISGHKSVSWYQQVLGQGPQFIFQYYEKEERGRGNFPDRFSARQFPNYSSELNVNALLLGDSALYLCASSIRAARGRLDQPQHFGDGTRLSIL.

This clone was counted a few times. The chain employs TRBV10-3 and TRBJ1-5; the match to TRBD1 covers 7 bases. The CDR3 spans 13 residues. Unmatched junction bases numbered 6, after V lost 6 bases and J lost 7 bases. Germline V CDR1 and CDR2: ENHRY, SYGVKD. CDR3 DNA: TGTGCCATCAGCGGACAGGCCCACCAGCCCCAGCATTTT. Protein: CAISGQAHQPQHF.

J is TRBJ1-5 and V is TRBV2; D unresolved. Per germline, CDR1 SNHLY and CDR2 FYNNEI. The CDR3 runs 13 residues. Trimming took off 4 bases at V and 9 bases at J, with 13 bases between the two ends. CDR3 nucleotides: TGTGCCAGCAGTGCCGGACGGCAGTGGCCCCAGCATTTT. The encoded protein is CASSAGRQWPQHF.

This clone was observed a few times. The chain carries TRBV7-8 and TRBJ1-6; D gene ambiguous. This CDR3 comprises 15 residues. Germline V CDR1 and CDR2: SGHVS, FQNEAQ. Trimming removed 2 bases at V and 4 bases at J, with 9 bases between. CDR3 nucleotides: TGTGCCAGCAGCTTATCCGGGCGGTATAATTCACCCCTCCACTTT. Amino acid sequence: CASSLSGRYNSPLHF. The entire variable domain, with the rest obtained from reference TRBV7-8 and TRBJ1-6, is as follows: GAGVSQSPRYKVAKRGQDVALRCDPISGHVSLFWYQQALGQGPEFLTYFQNEAQLDKSGLPSDRFFAERPEGSVSTLKIQRTQQEDSAVYLCASSLSGRYNSPLHFGNGTRLTVT.